These 5 T cell receptor beta chains came from one sample sequenced in a study of blood T cell repertoires in COVID-19. Measured with immunoSEQ multiplex PCR; TCRdb has only the in-frame clones, and not every one. The sample includes 90,000 to 120,000 clones, roughly 91% of them seen just once. The sequencing input was peripheral blood. Receptors originate from a human donor in a cohort sampled during active COVID-19.

This clone has just a few counts. The chain couples TRBV27 to TRBJ2-7, with TRBD2 matching over 12 bases. The V segment lost 9 bases and the J segment 2 bases; nucleotides outside the gene matches: 2. The germline gives CDR1 MNHEY, CDR2 SMNVEV (reference sequence). The CDR3 covers 13 residues. The CDR3 region has the DNA TGTGCCAGTGCTAGCGGGAGGGCCTACGAGCAGTACTTC. It codes for CASASGRAYEQYF.

The chain couples TRBV5-4 to TRBJ2-3, with 12 bases that match TRBD2. Germline lookup yields CDR1 SGHNT and CDR2 YYREEE (reference sequence). CDR3 length equals 16 residues. With 3 bases clipped from V and 2 bases from J, the junction kept 4 bases outside the gene matches. The CDR3: CASSSLAGGPTDTQYF. Here the CDR3 DNA reads TGTGCCAGCAGCTCTCTAGCGGGGGGGCCCACAGATACGCAGTATTTT.

The chain has TRBV19 and TRBJ1-5; 11 bases line up with TRBD1. Trimming took 6 bases from V and 5 from J; bases not matched to a gene: 3. The CDR3 spans 14 residues. Germline V lookup: CDR1 LNHDA, CDR2 SQIVND (reference sequence). As DNA, the CDR3 is TGTGCCAGTAGCGGACAGGGGGCCGATCAGCCCCAGCATTTT. It codes for CASSGQGADQPQHF.

The rearrangement joins TRBV4-2 to TRBJ2-7; D is uncertain. V was shortened by 3 bases and J by 5 bases, with 11 bases between the two germline ends. CDR3 length equals 13 residues. Germline-derived CDR1 and CDR2 are LGHNA and YNFKEQ. CDR3 region: CASSHITQDEQYF. The CDR3 DNA reads TGTGCCAGCAGCCATATAACCCAGGACGAGCAGTACTTC.

This chain joins TRBV11-2 and TRBJ2-3, with 7 bases that match TRBD1. This CDR3 has 15 residues. V shed 0 bases and J 6 bases; nucleotides not matched to a gene: 6. Germline V gene data show CDR1 as SGHAT and CDR2 as FQNNGV. Here the CDR3 reads CASSLDRGGRDTQYF. The CDR3 DNA follows: TGTGCCAGCAGCTTAGATCGAGGGGGCAGGGATACGCAGTATTTT.